Included here is one T cell receptor beta chain sequence, with context. Patients in Seattle were enrolled during active infection, then followed longitudinally. The sample originates from a study of blood T cell repertoires in COVID-19. The overall study: The United States, Italy and Spain were the sources of the acute and convalescent COVID-19 samples. The analysed material was cDNA or gDNA that came from T cells, B-cell-depleted T cells, or PBMCs.

The CDR3 contains 11 residues. The germline V gene has CDR1 MNHEY and CDR2 SVGAGI. Trimming cost V 10 bases and J 3 bases, with 10 bases left between them. Per the original methods: From reference gene primer amplification, estimates of nucleated cell counts were derived. The data were produced by immunoSEQ multiplex PCR, yet TCRdb's version contains in-frame clones alone and is incomplete. The V and J calls and clone size come from that table; D and trimming were worked out from the DNA. The sample has more than 95,000 clones, around 85% seen once. The sequenced material came from peripheral blood. The sequence was collected from a woman at least 80 years old with COVID-19, enrolled during active disease. The chain is built from TRBV6-5 and TRBJ2-7, with a weak D call TRBD1 (6 bases). The CDR3 region has the DNA TGTGCCACTCTACAGGGCTACGAGCAGTACTTC. Residues: CATLQGYEQYF.